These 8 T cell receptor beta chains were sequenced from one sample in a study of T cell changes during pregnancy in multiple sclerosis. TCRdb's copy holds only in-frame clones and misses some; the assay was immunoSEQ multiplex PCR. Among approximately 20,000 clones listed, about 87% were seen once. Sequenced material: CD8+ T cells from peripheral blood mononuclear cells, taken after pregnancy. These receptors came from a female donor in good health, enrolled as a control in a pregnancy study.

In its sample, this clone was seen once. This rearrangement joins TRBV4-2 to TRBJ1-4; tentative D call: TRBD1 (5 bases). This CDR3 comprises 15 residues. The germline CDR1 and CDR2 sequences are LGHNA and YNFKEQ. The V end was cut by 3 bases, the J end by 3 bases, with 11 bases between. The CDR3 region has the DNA TGTGCCAGCAGCCATTTCCGGGGGGCTAATGAAAAACTGTTTTTT. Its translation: CASSHFRGANEKLFF.

The CDR3 loop reads CASSLASGGTYEQYF. DNA for the CDR3: TGTGCCAGCAGCTTAGCTAGCGGGGGTACCTACGAGCAGTACTTC. The V and J genes are TRBV7-3 and TRBJ2-7; the match to TRBD2 covers 10 bases. The CDR3 runs 15 residues. CDR1 SGHTA and CDR2 FQGTGA come from the germline V gene. With 2 bases clipped from V and 2 bases from J, the junction kept 3 bases outside the gene matches.

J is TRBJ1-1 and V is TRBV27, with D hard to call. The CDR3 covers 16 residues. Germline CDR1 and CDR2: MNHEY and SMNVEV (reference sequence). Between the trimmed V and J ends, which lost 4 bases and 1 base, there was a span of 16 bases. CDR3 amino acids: CASSWAIPGRNTEAFF. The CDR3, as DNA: TGTGCCAGCAGTTGGGCCATCCCCGGGAGGAACACTGAAGCTTTCTTT.

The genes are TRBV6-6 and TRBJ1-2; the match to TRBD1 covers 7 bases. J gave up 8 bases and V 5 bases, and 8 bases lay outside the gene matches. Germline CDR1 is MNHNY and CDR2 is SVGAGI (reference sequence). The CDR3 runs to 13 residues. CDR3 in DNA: TGTGCCAGCAGTATATCAGGGGGACGAGGCTACACCTTC. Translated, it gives CASSISGGRGYTF.

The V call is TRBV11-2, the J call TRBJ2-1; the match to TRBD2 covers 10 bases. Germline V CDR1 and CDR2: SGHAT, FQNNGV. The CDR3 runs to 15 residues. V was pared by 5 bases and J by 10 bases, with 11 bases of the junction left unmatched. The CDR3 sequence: CASSQSSGGVIEQFF. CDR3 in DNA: TGTGCCAGCAGCCAATCCAGCGGGGGGGTAATCGAGCAGTTCTTC.

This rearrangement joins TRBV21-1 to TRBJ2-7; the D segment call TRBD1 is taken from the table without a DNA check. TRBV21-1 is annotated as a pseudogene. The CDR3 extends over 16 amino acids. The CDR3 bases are TGTGCCAGCAGCCCAAAGACAGGCCAGAGCTCCTACGAGCAGTACTTC. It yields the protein CASSPKTGQSSYEQYF.

The CDR3: CASSHGRASPKRAFF. In DNA, the CDR3 is TGCGCCAGCAGCCACGGGCGGGCATCCCCTAAGAGAGCTTTCTTT. The V call is TRBV4-3, the J call TRBJ1-1; D is unresolved. The V and J ends lost 3 bases and 10 bases respectively, with 21 bases between them. Per the germline V gene, CDR1 is LGHNA and CDR2 is YSLEER. CDR3 length equals 15 residues.

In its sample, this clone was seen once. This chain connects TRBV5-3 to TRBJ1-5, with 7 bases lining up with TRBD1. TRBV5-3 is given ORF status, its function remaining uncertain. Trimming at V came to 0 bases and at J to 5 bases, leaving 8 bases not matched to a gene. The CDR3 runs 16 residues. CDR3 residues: CARSLGNGTGDQPQHF. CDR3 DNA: TGTGCCAGAAGCTTGGGAAACGGAACAGGGGATCAGCCCCAGCATTTT.